This entry lists 9 T cell receptor beta chains sequenced from one sample in a study of blood T cell repertoires in COVID-19. Generated by immunoSEQ multiplex PCR, the TCRdb table keeps only in-frame clones and is missing some. Of fewer than 45,000 clones listed, about 80% are singletons. The specimen sequenced was peripheral blood. The receptors shown here come from a man aged 60 to 69 with active COVID-19.

The CDR3 DNA reads TGCGCCAGCAGCTCAGGGACGAACACCGGGGAGCTGTTTTTT. It encodes CASSSGTNTGELFF. The chain combines TRBV5-1 with TRBJ2-2; a possible D gene is TRBD1 (5 bases). CDR1 is SGHRS and CDR2 is YFSETQ in the germline V gene. CDR3 length: 14 amino acids. V was pared by 3 bases and J by 0 bases, with 6 bases between.

The chain couples TRBV19 to TRBJ2-6, with a tentative D call TRBD1 (5 bases). There are 15 residues in the CDR3. Germline values: CDR1 LNHDA, CDR2 SQIVND (reference sequence). V lost 6 bases and J 3 bases, leaving 12 bases between the germline ends. CDR3 sequence (DNA): TGTGCCAGTAGCGAAAGGGGCTATGGGGCCAACGTCCTGACTTTC. This sequence encodes CASSERGYGANVLTF.

V and J are TRBV10-3 and TRBJ1-3; D remains ambiguous. The V gene's germline CDR1 is ENHRY and CDR2 SYGVKD. The CDR3 is 14 residues long. V was shortened by 2 bases and J by 2 bases, with 7 bases between the two germline ends. CDR3 sequence (DNA): TGTGCCATCAGTGAGCGGGAAGCTGGAAACACCATATATTTT. Its translation: CAISEREAGNTIYF.

Written as DNA, the CDR3 is TGTGCCAGCAGCACCCTAAATCATCCGGGACAGGGGAATCCCGGGGAGCTGTTTTTT. It is translated as CASSTLNHPGQGNPGELFF. V is TRBV13 and J is TRBJ2-2, with 10 bases identical to TRBD1. Germline loops: CDR1 PRHDT, CDR2 FYEKMQ (reference sequence). The CDR3 sequence is 19 residues long. V was pared by 5 bases and J by 6 bases, with 18 bases of the junction left unmatched.

The chain links TRBV11-2 to TRBJ2-7; TRBD1 agrees at 10 bases. This CDR3 is built from 18 residues. The trim removed 5 bases at V and 5 bases at J, leaving 18 bases unmatched. From germline, CDR1 is SGHAT and CDR2 FQNNGV. This CDR3 is CASSTRNRDRGRKDEQYF. The CDR3, as DNA: TGTGCCAGCAGCACCCGAAACCGGGACAGGGGCAGGAAGGACGAGCAGTACTTC.

The chain employs TRBV28 and TRBJ1-5, with TRBD1 matching 10 bases. Trimming cost V 4 bases and J 2 bases; bases outside gene matches: 14. The CDR3 length is 19 residues. The germline CDR1 and CDR2 sequences are MDHEN and SYDVKM. CDR3 sequence: CASSYPGQGFVFGNQPQHF. DNA for the CDR3: TGTGCCAGCAGTTACCCGGGACAGGGGTTTGTGTTTGGCAATCAGCCCCAGCATTTT.

J is TRBJ1-5 and V is TRBV30, with 8 bases that match TRBD1. V lost 3 bases to trimming and J lost 6 bases; unmatched junction nucleotides: 10. Per germline, CDR1 GTSNPN and CDR2 SVGIG (reference sequence). This CDR3 is 15 amino acids long. The CDR3 DNA reads as TGTGCCTGGAGCAGCTTGGACAGGGATGGTCAGCCCCAGCATTTT. As protein: CAWSSLDRDGQPQHF.

The J gene is TRBJ2-1, the V gene TRBV2; TRBD2 matches 9 bases. Germline CDR1 and CDR2: SNHLY and FYNNEI. This CDR3 has 15 amino acids. CDR3 loop: CATTPSGGPSNEQFF. CDR3 coding DNA: TGTGCGACCACCCCCAGCGGGGGGCCCTCCAATGAGCAGTTCTTC.

V usage is TRBV6-6 and J usage is TRBJ2-7, with no clear D. Germline CDR1 reads MNHNY; CDR2 reads SVGAGI (reference sequence). This CDR3 spans 16 amino acids. Trimming took off 0 bases at V and 0 bases at J, with 12 bases between the two ends. The CDR3 DNA sequence: TGTGCCAGCAGTTACTCGAAGCTCGGTAGCTCCTACGAGCAGTACTTC. Translating it yields CASSYSKLGSSYEQYF.